This T cell receptor (beta chain) was sequenced during a study of T cells in Graves' hyperthyroidism and ophthalmopathy. Regarding the study as a whole: Ophthalmopathy cases were set apart from stable hyperthyroidism by a 13 V-J model. Ophthalmopathy prediction by the model preceded onset by a median about 6 months. Among thyroid clonotypes expanded above 0.001, most also appeared in blood.

V lost 6 bases and J lost 7; bases outside the gene matches: 8. The CDR3 runs to 16 residues. Comments on this clonotype: The antigen is undetermined.

Amplification of TCR beta CDR3 regions used RNA as the template. In the first-round RT-PCR of the TCR CDR3, the HTBI primer set was used. TCRdb used MiXCR to reprocess the multiplex PCR reads, holding one entry per CDR3 protein. The sample includes around 420,000 distinct CDR3 sequences, roughly 14% seen only once; the top ten take roughly 7.7%. The receptor's source is a woman between 18 and 30 years old with Graves' hyperthyroidism. V gene TRBV6-7 combines with J gene TRBJ1-6; 11 bases map to TRBD1. TRBV6-7 falls under the ORF class, with uncertain function. The sequenced material came from blood. CDR3 coding DNA: TGTGCCAGCAGCCACCGGACAGGGGGCGTCAATTCACCCCTCCACTTT. Protein product: CASSHRTGGVNSPLHF.